One and the same sample provided the 32 T cell receptor beta chains below, sequenced in a study of cytomegalovirus exposure and HLA in healthy donors. Researchers ran the PCR with 60 Vbeta and 13 Jbeta primers. The protocol was immunoSEQ multiplex PCR, while the TCRdb copy is restricted to in-frame clones and leaves out a portion. The top ten hold 6.5% to 7% of the sample, which has some 130,000 clones, 70% to 85% seen once. The sequenced material came from PBMCs. These receptors were taken from a man aged 35 to 55 in good health and CMV-seropositive.

The gene calls are TRBV10-2 and TRBJ2-7; 9 bases map to TRBD1. This CDR3 comprises 13 residues. CDR1 WSHSY and CDR2 SAAADI come from the germline V gene. With 5 bases clipped from V and 2 bases from J, the junction kept 1 base outside the gene matches. CDR3 amino acids: CASSWTGAYEQYF. In DNA, the CDR3 is TGCGCCAGCAGTTGGACAGGGGCCTACGAGCAGTACTTC.

This chain joins TRBV2 and TRBJ2-2; 8 bases line up with TRBD1. Trimming removed 7 bases from V and 4 bases from J; junction bases left unmatched: 2. This CDR3 region has 13 residues. Germline values: CDR1 SNHLY, CDR2 FYNNEI. The CDR3 sequence: CASTGQGTGELFF. The CDR3 bases are TGTGCCAGCACCGGACAGGGCACCGGGGAGCTGTTTTTT.

The V call is TRBV12-5, the J call TRBJ2-3; 7 positions match TRBD1. J lost 0 bases, V lost 5 bases, and 5 bases had no gene match. CDR3 length: 15 amino acids. The V gene's germline CDR1 is LGHNT and CDR2 FRNRAP. The CDR3 spells CASGTGTASTDTQYF. DNA for the CDR3: TGTGCTAGTGGTACCGGGACAGCTAGCACAGATACGCAGTATTTT.

The chain couples TRBV28 to TRBJ1-5; 10 bases agree with TRBD1. Germline V lookup: CDR1 MDHEN, CDR2 SYDVKM. This CDR3 has 15 amino acids. With V trimmed by 5 bases and J by 6 bases, 7 bases remained unmatched. Here the CDR3 reads CASSPTDRGVQPQHF. CDR3 DNA: TGTGCCAGCAGTCCAACGGACAGGGGGGTTCAGCCCCAGCATTTT.

This clone was seen only a few times. The chain recombines TRBV12-5 with TRBJ2-2; TRBD1 agrees at 9 bases. Trimming cost V 5 bases and J 0 bases; bases outside gene matches: 4. There are 16 residues in the CDR3. CDR1 and CDR2 from the germline V gene are LGHNT and FRNRAP. The CDR3 DNA reads TGTGCTAGTGGTCCCAACAGGGGGCCGAACACCGGGGAGCTGTTTTTT. It codes for CASGPNRGPNTGELFF.

The chain employs TRBV19 and TRBJ1-5; D is uncertain. Germline V CDR1 and CDR2: LNHDA, SQIVND (reference sequence). Trimming cost V 5 bases and J 4 bases, with 15 bases left between them. The CDR3 length is 15 residues. CDR3 loop: CASSDLRHVNQPQHF. The CDR3 DNA sequence: TGTGCCAGTAGTGACCTGAGGCACGTAAATCAGCCCCAGCATTTT.

The chain carries TRBV25-1 and TRBJ2-7; TRBD2 aligns across 11 bases. The germline CDR1 and CDR2 sequences are MGHDK and SYGVNS. The CDR3 is made up of 17 amino acids. The V segment lost 4 bases and the J segment 7 bases; nucleotides outside the gene matches: 15. DNA of the CDR3: TGTGCCAGCAGTGGGGGTCTGGCTAGCGGGAGGATGGGGGAGCAGTACTTC. This sequence encodes CASSGGLASGRMGEQYF.

V and J are TRBV27 and TRBJ1-1, with D perhaps matching TRBD1 (5 bases). Between the trimmed V and J ends, which lost 3 bases and 3 bases, there was a span of 11 bases. The CDR3 is made up of 14 amino acids. Germline V CDR1 and CDR2: MNHEY, SMNVEV (reference sequence). CDR3 DNA sequence: TGTGCCAGCAGTTTCGGCCCAGGGCACACTGAAGCTTTCTTT. It yields the protein CASSFGPGHTEAFF.

This clone was picked up one time. The chain combines TRBV19 with TRBJ2-3; 8 positions agree with TRBD1. This CDR3 is 13 amino acids long. CDR1 LNHDA and CDR2 SQIVND come from the germline V gene (reference sequence). The ends lost 8 bases at V and 5 bases at J; junction bases unmatched: 6. CDR3 nucleotide sequence: TGTGCCAGTGCGACAGGGGTTGAAGATACGCAGTATTTT. It encodes CASATGVEDTQYF.

This chain links TRBV6-4 with TRBJ1-1; D might be TRBD1 (6 bases). CDR1 MRHNA and CDR2 SNTAGT come from the germline V gene. This CDR3 is built from 16 residues. V lost 8 bases to trimming and J lost 5 bases, with 24 bases between them. The CDR3 sequence is CASGMGGRRMRTEAFF. The DNA for the CDR3 is TGTGCCAGCGGGATGGGGGGGCGCCGTATGAGGACTGAAGCTTTCTTT.

The chain combines TRBV7-2 with TRBJ2-5; D might be TRBD2 (5 bases). With 5 bases removed from V and 5 bases from J, the gap between germline ends came to 18 bases. Germline V gene sequence: CDR1 SGHTA, CDR2 FQGNSA. The length of the CDR3 is 15 residues. CDR3 sequence: CASSGREGARETQYF. CDR3 nucleotide sequence: TGTGCCAGCAGCGGCCGAGAGGGAGCGCGGGAGACCCAGTACTTC.

This clone was recorded a few times. The V gene is TRBV7-6, the J gene TRBJ1-1; 9 nucleotides line up with TRBD1. This CDR3 region has 15 residues. Germline V CDR1 and CDR2: SGHVS, FNYEAQ. J was trimmed by 5 bases and V by 7 bases; bases with no gene match: 11. The CDR3 DNA sequence: TGTGCCAGCACCCCAGGGGTGACAGGGGGTACTGAAGCTTTCTTT. Translating gives CASTPGVTGGTEAFF.

This chain uses TRBV18 with TRBJ2-7; 11 bases are shared with TRBD2. This CDR3 is built from 15 residues. V lost 6 bases, J lost 0 bases, and 4 bases stayed unmatched. Per germline, CDR1 KGHSH and CDR2 LQKENI. The CDR3 DNA follows: TGTGCCAGCTCCCCTAGCGGGAGGACCTCCTACGAGCAGTACTTC. It specifies CASSPSGRTSYEQYF.

V usage is TRBV11-3 and J usage is TRBJ2-7, with 8 nucleotides matching TRBD2. CDR1 SGHNT and CDR2 YENEEA come from the germline V gene. V lost 5 bases, J lost 3 bases, and 6 bases stayed unmatched. CDR3 length: 14 residues. CDR3 sequence (DNA): TGTGCCAGCAGCCGGGGGGGCGGGAGCTACGAGCAGTACTTC. The encoded protein is CASSRGGGSYEQYF.

The chain employs TRBV6-4 and TRBJ2-3; TRBD1 matches at 9 bases. V lost 3 bases and J lost 0; bases outside the gene matches: 1. The CDR3 has 15 amino acids. CDR1 is MRHNA and CDR2 is SNTAGT in the germline V gene. This CDR3 reads CASSDGTGSTDTQYF. In DNA, the CDR3 is TGTGCCAGCAGTGATGGGACAGGGAGCACAGATACGCAGTATTTT.

This clone has a single count. The DNA of the CDR3 is TGCGCCAGCAGCTGGACGGGACAGGGAACTAATGAAAAACTGTTTTTT. Encoded protein: CASSWTGQGTNEKLFF. The chain combines TRBV5-1 with TRBJ1-4; 9 positions agree with TRBD1. CDR1 SGHRS and CDR2 YFSETQ come from the germline V gene. CDR3 length: 16 amino acids. Germline trimming cut 3 bases from V and 1 base from J; bases unmatched to any gene: 4. The whole variable domain, filled in from reference TRBV5-1 and TRBJ1-4, reads KAGVTQTPRYLIKTRGQQVTLSCSPISGHRSVSWYQQTPGQGLQFLFEYFSETQRNKGNFPGRFSGRQFSNSRSEMNVSTLELGDSALYLCASSWTGQGTNEKLFFGSGTQLSVL.

The rearrangement uses TRBV29-1 and TRBJ2-7; no firm D call. V shed 4 bases and J shed 2 bases, with 6 bases lying between them. This CDR3 comprises 11 residues. The germline V gene encodes CDR1 SQVTM and CDR2 ANQGSEA. CDR3 residues: CSVGQTYEQYF. The CDR3 bases are TGCAGCGTTGGGCAAACCTACGAGCAGTACTTC.

The chain uses TRBV30 and TRBJ1-2, with a weak D call TRBD1 (6 bases). This CDR3 has 16 residues. Per the germline V gene, CDR1 is GTSNPN and CDR2 is SVGIG (reference sequence). V lost 0 bases, J lost 2 bases, and 16 bases lay in between. The CDR3 region has the DNA TGTGCCTGGAGTGTAGCATATGGGACAAGGAACTATGGCTACACCTTC. Amino acids: CAWSVAYGTRNYGYTF.

The rearrangement joins TRBV6-5 to TRBJ1-6; D is ambiguous. The germline V and J ends were trimmed by 2 bases and 14 bases, with 10 bases remaining between them. CDR3 length: 12 residues. CDR1 is MNHEY and CDR2 is SVGAGI in the germline V gene. The CDR3 spells CASSYTRETLHF. In DNA form, the CDR3 reads TGTGCCAGCAGTTACACCCGGGAAACCCTCCACTTT.

This chain links TRBV6-5 with TRBJ2-7; 8 bases fit TRBD2. The J segment lost 2 bases and the V segment lost 0 bases, leaving 6 bases of the junction unmatched. CDR1 MNHEY and CDR2 SVGAGI come from the germline V gene. The CDR3 is 16 amino acids. In DNA form, the CDR3 reads TGTGCCAGCAGTTACTCGTTTACGGGGGGGACCTACGAGCAGTACTTC. Residues: CASSYSFTGGTYEQYF.

The rearrangement joins TRBV5-1 to TRBJ1-2, with 9 bases matching TRBD1. CDR1 and CDR2 (germline): SGHRS, YFSETQ. The CDR3 has 14 residues. V was pared by 2 bases and J by 6 bases, with 5 bases of the junction left unmatched. The CDR3 DNA is TGCGCCAGCAGCTTAACAGGGGGCACTAATGGCTACACCTTC. Its translation is CASSLTGGTNGYTF.

V gene TRBV5-1 combines with J gene TRBJ2-1; 8 positions match TRBD2. The CDR3 totals 16 residues. CDR1 is SGHRS and CDR2 is YFSETQ in the germline V gene. The V gene end was trimmed by 4 bases and the J gene end by 8 bases; junction bases not matched to a gene: 14. The CDR3 protein is CASSGRMSGSLYEQFF. The CDR3 coding sequence is TGCGCCAGCAGCGGCCGGATGAGCGGGAGTTTGTATGAGCAGTTCTTC.

The chain has TRBV5-1 and TRBJ1-4; D is perhaps TRBD1 (5 bases). V lost 4 bases and J 6 bases, leaving 16 bases between the germline ends. The germline CDR1 and CDR2 sequences are SGHRS and YFSETQ. The CDR3 runs to 15 residues. CDR3 DNA sequence: TGCGCCAGCAGCGGCCTTTTAGGGGCCGATGAAAAACTGTTTTTT. This gives the protein CASSGLLGADEKLFF.

The rearrangement joins TRBV19 to TRBJ2-2; D is perhaps TRBD2 (6 bases). In germline, CDR1 is LNHDA, CDR2 SQIVND (reference sequence). Trimming pared 2 bases from V and 0 bases from J, leaving 25 bases between. CDR3 length: 21 residues. The CDR3 DNA reads as TGTGCCAGTAGTATAAGGGCGGGGTGGTGGACTGAACTCGCGAACACCGGGGAGCTGTTTTTT. It translates to CASSIRAGWWTELANTGELFF.

The V gene is TRBV27, the J gene TRBJ2-3; TRBD2 might be the D (5 bases). Per the germline V gene, CDR1 is MNHEY and CDR2 is SMNVEV (reference sequence). The V and J ends lost 7 bases and 6 bases respectively, with 20 bases between them. This CDR3 region has 15 residues. The CDR3: CASKGSYQIDDTQYF. The CDR3 DNA follows: TGTGCCAGCAAAGGGAGCTACCAAATAGACGATACGCAGTATTTT.

This sequence joins TRBV29-1 and TRBJ2-3; 9 bases fit TRBD2. Germline V gives CDR1 SQVTM, CDR2 ANQGSEA. CDR3 size: 14 residues. With V trimmed by 7 bases and J by 4 bases, 9 bases remained unmatched. CDR3 protein: CSDKPGLASDTQYF. The CDR3 DNA reads as TGCAGCGATAAACCGGGACTAGCTTCAGATACGCAGTATTTT.

V usage is TRBV27 and J usage is TRBJ2-7; TRBD1 matches 7 bases. CDR1 is MNHEY, CDR2 SMNVEV, per germline (reference sequence). The CDR3 loop spans 12 amino acids. V trimming: 7 bases; J trimming: 5 bases; junction bases outside the gene matches: 5. CDR3 sequence reads: CASNRGLHEQYF. As DNA, the CDR3 is TGTGCCAGCAACAGGGGCTTACACGAGCAGTACTTC.

The rearrangement joins TRBV5-1 to TRBJ1-2, with D possibly matching TRBD1 (6 bases). The CDR3 is made up of 13 amino acids. Germline CDR1 SGHRS, CDR2 YFSETQ. V was trimmed by 4 bases and J by 2 bases, leaving 9 bases between them. The CDR3 protein is CASSTGQNYGYTF. In DNA form, the CDR3 reads TGCGCCAGCAGCACGGGACAAAACTATGGCTACACCTTC.

This chain uses TRBV19 with TRBJ2-7; D is possibly TRBD1 (5 bases). This CDR3 comprises 11 residues. The V gene's germline CDR1 is LNHDA and CDR2 SQIVND (reference sequence). V gave up 11 bases and J gave up 6 bases, with 14 bases separating them. CDR3 loop: CASQGACEQYF. For the CDR3, the DNA is TGTGCCTCTCAAGGGGCCTGCGAGCAGTACTTC.

This rearrangement joins TRBV25-1 to TRBJ2-1, with D perhaps TRBD2 (5 bases). The CDR3 consists of 16 residues. Germline-derived CDR1 and CDR2 are MGHDK and SYGVNS. Between the trimmed V and J ends, which lost 8 bases and 3 bases, there was a span of 20 bases. This chain's CDR3 is CASPGRLRGYYNEQFF. CDR3 in DNA: TGTGCCAGCCCCGGTCGGTTACGGGGATACTACAATGAGCAGTTCTTC.

The chain uses TRBV9 and TRBJ2-3, with D maybe TRBD2 (6 bases). Trimming removed 4 bases from V and 4 bases from J, with 22 bases in between. The CDR3 consists of 17 residues. Germline V lookup: CDR1 SGDLS, CDR2 YYNGEE. The CDR3 DNA reads as TGTGCCAGCAGCACAGTAGCTGCTTGGCGGGAAGCAGATACGCAGTATTTT. Translating gives CASSTVAAWREADTQYF. Using reference TRBV9 and TRBJ2-3 for the parts outside the CDR3, the full variable domain is DSGVTQTPKHLITATGQRVTLRCSPRSGDLSVYWYQQSLDQGLQFLIQYYNGEERAKGNILERFSAQQFPDLHSELNLSSLELGDSALYFCASSTVAAWREADTQYFGPGTRLTVL.

This chain links TRBV10-1 with TRBJ2-7; 7 bases match TRBD1. This CDR3 is 13 amino acids long. The V gene end was trimmed by 6 bases and the J gene end by 2 bases; junction bases not matched to a gene: 4. In germline, CDR1 is WNHNN, CDR2 SYGVQD (reference sequence). The CDR3 sequence is CASSRGIPYEQYF. Written as DNA, the CDR3 is TGCGCCAGCAGCAGGGGGATCCCCTACGAGCAGTACTTC.